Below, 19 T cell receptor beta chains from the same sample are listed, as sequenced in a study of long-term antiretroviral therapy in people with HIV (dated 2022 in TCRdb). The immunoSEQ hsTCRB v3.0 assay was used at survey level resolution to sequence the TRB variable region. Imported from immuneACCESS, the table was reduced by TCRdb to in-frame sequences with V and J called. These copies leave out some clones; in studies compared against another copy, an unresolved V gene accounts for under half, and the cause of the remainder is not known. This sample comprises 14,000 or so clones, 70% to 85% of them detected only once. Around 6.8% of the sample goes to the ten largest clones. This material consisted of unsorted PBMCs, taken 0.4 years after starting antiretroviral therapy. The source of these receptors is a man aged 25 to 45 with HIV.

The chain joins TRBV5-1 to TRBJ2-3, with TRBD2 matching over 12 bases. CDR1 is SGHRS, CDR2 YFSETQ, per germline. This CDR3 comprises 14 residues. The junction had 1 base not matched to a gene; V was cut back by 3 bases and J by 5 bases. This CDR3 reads CASSSGLAGDTQYF. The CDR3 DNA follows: TGCGCCAGCAGCTCGGGACTAGCGGGAGATACGCAGTATTTT.

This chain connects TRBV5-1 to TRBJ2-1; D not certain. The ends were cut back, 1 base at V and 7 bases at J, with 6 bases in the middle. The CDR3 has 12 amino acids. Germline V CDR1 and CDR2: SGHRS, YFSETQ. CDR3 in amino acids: CASSLSLNEQFF. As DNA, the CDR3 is TGCGCCAGCAGCTTGTCGCTGAATGAGCAGTTCTTC. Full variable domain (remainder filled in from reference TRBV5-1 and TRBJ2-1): KAGVTQTPRYLIKTRGQQVTLSCSPISGHRSVSWYQQTPGQGLQFLFEYFSETQRNKGNFPGRFSGRQFSNSRSEMNVSTLELGDSALYLCASSLSLNEQFFGPGTRLTVL.

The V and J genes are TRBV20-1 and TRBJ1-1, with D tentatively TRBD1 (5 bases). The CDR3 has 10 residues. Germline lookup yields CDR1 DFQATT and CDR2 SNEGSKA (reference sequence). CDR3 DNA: TGCAGGCCAGGACAAACTGAAGCTTTCTTT. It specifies CRPGQTEAFF.

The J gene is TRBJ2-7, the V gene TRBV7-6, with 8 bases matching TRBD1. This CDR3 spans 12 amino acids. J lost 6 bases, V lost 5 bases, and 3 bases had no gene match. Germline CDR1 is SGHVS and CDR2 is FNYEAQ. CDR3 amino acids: CASSAGGAEQYF. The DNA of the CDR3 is TGTGCCAGCAGCGCAGGGGGCGCCGAGCAGTACTTC.

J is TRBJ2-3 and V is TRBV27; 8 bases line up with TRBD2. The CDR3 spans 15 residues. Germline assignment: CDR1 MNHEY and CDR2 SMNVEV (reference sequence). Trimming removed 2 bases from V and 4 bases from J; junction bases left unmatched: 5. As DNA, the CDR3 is TGTGCCAGCAGTTTAATCGGGGGGGAGGCAGATACGCAGTATTTT. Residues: CASSLIGGEADTQYF.

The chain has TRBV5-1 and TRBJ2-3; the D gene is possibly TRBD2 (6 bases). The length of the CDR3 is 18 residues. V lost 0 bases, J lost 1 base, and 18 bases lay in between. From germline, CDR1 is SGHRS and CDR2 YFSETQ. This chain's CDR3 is CASSLGGRPEGGTDTQYF. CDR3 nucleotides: TGCGCCAGCAGCTTGGGAGGGCGTCCGGAGGGTGGCACAGATACGCAGTATTTT. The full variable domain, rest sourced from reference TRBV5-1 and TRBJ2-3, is KAGVTQTPRYLIKTRGQQVTLSCSPISGHRSVSWYQQTPGQGLQFLFEYFSETQRNKGNFPGRFSGRQFSNSRSEMNVSTLELGDSALYLCASSLGGRPEGGTDTQYFGPGTRLTVL.

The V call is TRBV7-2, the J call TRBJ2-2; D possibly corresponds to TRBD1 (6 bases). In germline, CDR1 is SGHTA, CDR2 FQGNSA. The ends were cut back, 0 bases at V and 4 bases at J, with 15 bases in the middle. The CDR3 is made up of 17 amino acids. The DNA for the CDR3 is TGTGCCAGCAGCTTAGCGGATGGGGGCTTCGGCACCGGGGAGCTGTTTTTT. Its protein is CASSLADGGFGTGELFF.

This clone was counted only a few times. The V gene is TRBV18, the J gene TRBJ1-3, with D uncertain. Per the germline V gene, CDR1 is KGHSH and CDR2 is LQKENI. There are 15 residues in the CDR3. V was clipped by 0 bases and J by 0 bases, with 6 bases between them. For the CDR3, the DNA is TGTGCCAGCTCACCACCCGGGCGCTCTGGAAACACCATATATTTT. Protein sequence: CASSPPGRSGNTIYF.

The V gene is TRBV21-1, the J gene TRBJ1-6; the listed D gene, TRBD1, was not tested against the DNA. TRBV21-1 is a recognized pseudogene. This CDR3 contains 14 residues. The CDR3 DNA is TGTGCCAGCAGCACGAGACAGGGGGAGTCACCCCTCCACTTT. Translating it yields CASSTRQGESPLHF.

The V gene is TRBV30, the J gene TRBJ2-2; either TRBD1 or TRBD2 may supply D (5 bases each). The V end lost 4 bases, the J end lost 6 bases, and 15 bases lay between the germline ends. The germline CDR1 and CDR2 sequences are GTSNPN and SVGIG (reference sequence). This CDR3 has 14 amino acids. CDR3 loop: CAWKRGPLAGELFF. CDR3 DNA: TGTGCCTGGAAGAGGGGCCCGCTCGCCGGGGAGCTGTTTTTT. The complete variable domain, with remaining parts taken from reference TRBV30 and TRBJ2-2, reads SQTIHQWPATLVQPVGSPLSLECTVEGTSNPNLYWYRQAAGRGLQLLFYSVGIGQISSEVPQNLSASRPQDRQFILSSKKLLLSDSGFYLCAWKRGPLAGELFFGEGSRLTVL.

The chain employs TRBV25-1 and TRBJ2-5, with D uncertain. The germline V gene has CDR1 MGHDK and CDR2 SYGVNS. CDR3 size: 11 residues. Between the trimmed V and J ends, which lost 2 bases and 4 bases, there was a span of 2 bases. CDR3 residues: CASSEIETQYF. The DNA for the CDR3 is TGTGCCAGCAGTGAAATAGAGACCCAGTACTTC.

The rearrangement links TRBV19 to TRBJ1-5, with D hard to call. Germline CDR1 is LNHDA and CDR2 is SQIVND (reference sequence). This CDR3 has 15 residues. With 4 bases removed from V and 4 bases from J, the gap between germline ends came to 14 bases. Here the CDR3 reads CASSTEPDGNQPQHF. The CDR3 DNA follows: TGTGCCAGTAGTACGGAACCGGACGGAAATCAGCCCCAGCATTTT. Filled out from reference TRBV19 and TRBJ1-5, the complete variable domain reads DGGITQSPKYLFRKEGQNVTLSCEQNLNHDAMYWYRQDPGQGLRLIYYSQIVNDFQKGDIAEGYSVSREKKESFPLTVTSAQKNPTAFYLCASSTEPDGNQPQHFGDGTRLSIL.

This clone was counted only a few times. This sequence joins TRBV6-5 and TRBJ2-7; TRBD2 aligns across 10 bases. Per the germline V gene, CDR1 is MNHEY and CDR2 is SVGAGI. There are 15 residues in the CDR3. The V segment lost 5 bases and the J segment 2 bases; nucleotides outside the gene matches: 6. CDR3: CASSGTSAPPYEQYF. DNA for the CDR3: TGTGCCAGCAGTGGGACTAGCGCACCACCCTACGAGCAGTACTTC.

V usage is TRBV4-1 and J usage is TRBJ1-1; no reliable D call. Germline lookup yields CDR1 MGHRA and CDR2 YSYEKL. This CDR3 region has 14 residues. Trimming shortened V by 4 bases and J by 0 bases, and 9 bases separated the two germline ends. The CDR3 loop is CASSPDQLNTEAFF. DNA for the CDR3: TGCGCCAGCAGCCCAGACCAGCTGAACACTGAAGCTTTCTTT.

The CDR3: CASSPLPEQGAGSNQPQHF. CDR3 DNA sequence: TGTGCCAGCTCACCCCTCCCCGAGCAGGGGGCAGGGAGCAATCAGCCCCAGCATTTT. The chain joins TRBV18 to TRBJ1-5; the match to TRBD1 covers 8 bases. With 3 bases clipped from V and 1 base from J, the junction kept 14 bases outside the gene matches. From germline, CDR1 is KGHSH and CDR2 LQKENI. The length of the CDR3 is 19 residues.

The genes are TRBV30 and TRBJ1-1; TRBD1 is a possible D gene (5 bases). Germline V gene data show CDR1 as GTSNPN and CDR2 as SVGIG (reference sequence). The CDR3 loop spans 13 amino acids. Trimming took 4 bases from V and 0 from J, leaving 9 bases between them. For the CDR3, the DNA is TGTGCCTGGAATCGGGGGATGAACACTGAAGCTTTCTTT. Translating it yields CAWNRGMNTEAFF. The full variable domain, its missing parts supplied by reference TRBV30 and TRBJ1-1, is SQTIHQWPATLVQPVGSPLSLECTVEGTSNPNLYWYRQAAGRGLQLLFYSVGIGQISSEVPQNLSASRPQDRQFILSSKKLLLSDSGFYLCAWNRGMNTEAFFGQGTRLTVV.

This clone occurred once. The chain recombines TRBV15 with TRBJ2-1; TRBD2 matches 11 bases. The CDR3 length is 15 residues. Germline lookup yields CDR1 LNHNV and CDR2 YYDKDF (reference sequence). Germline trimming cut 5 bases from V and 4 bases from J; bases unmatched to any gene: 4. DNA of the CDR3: TGTGCCACCAGCTTTCTAGCGGGGGGTTACAATGAGCAGTTCTTC. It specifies CATSFLAGGYNEQFF.

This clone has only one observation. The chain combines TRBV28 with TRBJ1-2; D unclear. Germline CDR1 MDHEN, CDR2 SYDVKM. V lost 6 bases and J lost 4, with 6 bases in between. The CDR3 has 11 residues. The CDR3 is CASRAFYGYTF. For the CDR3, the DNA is TGTGCCAGCAGAGCCTTCTATGGCTACACCTTC.

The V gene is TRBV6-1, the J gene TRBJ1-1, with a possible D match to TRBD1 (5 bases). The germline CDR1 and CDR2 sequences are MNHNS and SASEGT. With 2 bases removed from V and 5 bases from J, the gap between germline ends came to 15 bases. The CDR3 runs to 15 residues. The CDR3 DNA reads TGTGCCAGCAGTGAAAGAGGGGTCCTCGGGACTGAAGCTTTCTTT. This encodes CASSERGVLGTEAFF.